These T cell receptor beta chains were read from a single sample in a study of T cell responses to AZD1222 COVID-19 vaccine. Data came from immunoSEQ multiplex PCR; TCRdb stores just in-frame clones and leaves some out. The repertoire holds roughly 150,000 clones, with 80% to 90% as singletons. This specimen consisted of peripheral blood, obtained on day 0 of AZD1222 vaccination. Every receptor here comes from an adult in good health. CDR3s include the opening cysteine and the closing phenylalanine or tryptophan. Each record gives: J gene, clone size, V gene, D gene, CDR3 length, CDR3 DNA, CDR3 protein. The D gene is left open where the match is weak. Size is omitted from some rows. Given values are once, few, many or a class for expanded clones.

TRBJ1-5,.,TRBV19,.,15,TGTGCCAGTAGTCGGGCCAGGGGAGGCAATCAGCCCCAGCATTTT,CASSRARGGNQPQHF
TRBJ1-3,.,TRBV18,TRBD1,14,TGTGCCAGCTCACCGACAGGGACAGGAAACACCATATATTTT,CASSPTGTGNTIYF
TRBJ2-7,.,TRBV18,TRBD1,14,TGTGCCAGCTCACCAGACAGGGGAAGGAGTGAGCAGTACTTC,CASSPDRGRSEQYF
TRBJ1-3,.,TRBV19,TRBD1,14,TGTGCCAGTAACGCAGGGGGCTCAGGAAACACCATATATTTT,CASNAGGSGNTIYF
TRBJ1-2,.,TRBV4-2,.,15,TGTGCCAGCAGCCAAGATTTAGGCCTTAACTATGGCTACACCTTC,CASSQDLGLNYGYTF
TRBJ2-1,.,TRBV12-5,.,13,TGTGCTAGTGGATTAAACCTAGCCGATGAGCAGTTCTTC,CASGLNLADEQFF
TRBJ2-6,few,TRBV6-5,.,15,TGTGCCAGCAGTCTCAAGCAGACTGGGGCCAACGTCCTGACTTTC,CASSLKQTGANVLTF
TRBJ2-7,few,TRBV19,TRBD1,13,TGTGCCAGTAGTAGGGACAGAGACTACGAGCAGTACTTC,CASSRDRDYEQYF
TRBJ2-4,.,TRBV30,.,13,TGTGCCTGGAGTGGTGACGTTTTGGACATTCAGTACTTC,CAWSGDVLDIQYF
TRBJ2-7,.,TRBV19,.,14,TGTGCCAGTAAAGCCGCACCCCAGATCTACGAGCAGTACTTC,CASKAAPQIYEQYF
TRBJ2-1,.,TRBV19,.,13,TGTGCCAGTAGGTTTCCAGGGCTCAATGAGCAGTTCTTC,CASRFPGLNEQFF
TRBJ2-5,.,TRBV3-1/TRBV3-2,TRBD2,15,TGTGCCAGCAGCCAAGAGGGCGGGAGCCAAGAGACCCAGTACTTC,CASSQEGGSQETQYF
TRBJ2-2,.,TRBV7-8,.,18,TGTGCCAGCAGCTTAGGTGACAGCGCGTTATGGAACACCGGGGAGCTGTTTTTT,CASSLGDSALWNTGELFF
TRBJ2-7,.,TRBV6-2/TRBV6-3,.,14,TGTGCCAGCAGTTACTTCGGAGTTACCTACGAGCAGTACTTC,CASSYFGVTYEQYF
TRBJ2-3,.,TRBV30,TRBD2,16,TGTGCCTGGAGTGATGCGGGAGGGCCGAAGACAGATACGCAGTATTTT,CAWSDAGGPKTDTQYF
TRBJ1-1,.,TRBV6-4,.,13,TGTGCCACCGAGACGGGGAGGAACACTGAAGCTTTCTTT,CATETGRNTEAFF
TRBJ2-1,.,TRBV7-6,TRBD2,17,TGTGCCAGCAGCCCGACCCAACTAGCGGGAGGGTTAAATGAGCAGTTCTTC,CASSPTQLAGGLNEQFF
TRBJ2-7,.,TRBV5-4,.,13,TGTGCCAGCCGGGGCCCGAGCTCCTACGAGCAGTACTTC,CASRGPSSYEQYF
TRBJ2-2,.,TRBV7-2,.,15,TGTGCCAGCAGCTTAAGAGCGGCGAACACCGGGGAGCTGTTTTTT,CASSLRAANTGELFF
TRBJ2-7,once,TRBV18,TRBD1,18,TGTGCCAGCTCACCACGGCCCAAACAGGGGATTAGGGCCTACGAGCAGTACTTC,CASSPRPKQGIRAYEQYF
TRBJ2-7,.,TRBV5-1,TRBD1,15,TGCGCCAGCAGCCTAACCGGGACAGGGGGCGGCGAGCAGTACTTC,CASSLTGTGGGEQYF
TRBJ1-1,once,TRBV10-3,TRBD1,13,TGTGCCGCCAAGACAGGGGTGAACACTGAAGCTTTCTTT,CAAKTGVNTEAFF
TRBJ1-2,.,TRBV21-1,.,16,TGTGCCAGCAGCAAAGAACTTAACCGGGCCCAAGCCGGCTACACCTTC,CASSKELNRAQAGYTF
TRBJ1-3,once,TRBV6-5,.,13,TGTGCCAGCAGTTACAATCGGGAGACAACCATATATTTT,CASSYNRETTIYF